These 20 T cell receptor beta chains share one sample of origin, sequenced in a study of T cells in women clearing cervical HPV infection. The method was immunoSEQ multiplex PCR; TCRdb's version includes in-frame clones alone and lacks a portion of them. In all, the sample yields 15,000 or so clones. The sample taken for sequencing was blood buffy coat. These receptors were obtained from a woman aged 18 to 75 with a cervical HPV16 infection that either progressed to CIN3+ or cleared (not recorded which).

Notes on this clone: The CDR3 end falls 3 residues outside the read, so it is completed with the germline J gene. V gene TRBV4-2 combines with J gene TRBJ2-3; tentatively, D is TRBD1 or TRBD2 (6 bases each). The CDR3 extends over 17 amino acids. V was clipped by 1 base and J by 3 bases, with 17 bases between them. From germline, CDR1 is LGHNA and CDR2 YNFKEQ. The CDR3 DNA, read in part, is TGTGCCAGCAGCCAAGGGCCGGTTGGAGGGGGAACAGATACG. Encoded protein: CASSQGPVGGGTDT. The full CDR3 is CASSQGPVGGGTDTQYF.

CDR3 sequence reads: CASSLTGGDGEKLFF. The DNA read from the CDR3 is TGCGCCAGCAGCTTGACAGGGGGCGATGGTGAAAAA. J is TRBJ1-4 and V is TRBV5-1, with 9 bases aligning to TRBD1. The read ends 3 residues early relative to the CDR3; the germline J gene fills the gap. The ends lost 1 base at V and 7 bases at J; junction bases unmatched: 5. The CDR3 length is 15 residues. Germline V lookup: CDR1 SGHRS, CDR2 YFSETQ. Drawing the rest from reference TRBV5-1 and TRBJ1-4, the complete variable domain is KAGVTQTPRYLIKTRGQQVTLSCSPISGHRSVSWYQQTPGQGLQFLFEYFSETQRNKGNFPGRFSGRQFSNSRSEMNVSTLELGDSALYLCASSLTGGDGEKLFFGSGTQLSVL.

Comments on this clone: The CDR3 goes on 3 residues after the read ends, and that part is filled in from the germline J gene. The V and J genes are TRBV11-1 and TRBJ1-1; maybe TRBD1 (5 bases). Germline V CDR1 and CDR2: SGHAT, FQDESV (reference sequence). Trimming shortened V by 2 bases and J by 3 bases, and 7 bases separated the two germline ends. CDR3 length: 13 residues. The CDR3 DNA, read in part, is TGTGCCAGCAGCTTAAGACAGCACACTGAA. Protein: CASSLRQHTE. The full CDR3 sequence reads CASSLRQHTEAFF.

Notes on this clone: The CDR3 goes on 3 residues after the read ends, and that part is filled in from the germline J gene. The chain employs TRBV6-2 or TRBV6-3 and TRBJ2-3; no clear D. Germline V lookup: CDR1 MNHEY, CDR2 SVGEGT. V gave up 2 bases and J gave up 6 bases, with 15 bases separating them. The CDR3 totals 15 residues. CDR3 loop: CASSYPLQLGDTQYF. The sequenced CDR3 bases are TGTGCCAGCAGTTACCCCCTCCAGTTAGGGGATACG.

Note on this clone: The observed sequence ends 3 residues before the CDR3 terminus, with the missing tail filled in from the germline J gene. The J gene is TRBJ2-7, the V gene TRBV5-4; D not certain. The CDR3 runs to 13 residues. CDR1 and CDR2 (germline): SGHNT, YYREEE (reference sequence). V was shortened by 4 bases and J by 6 bases, with 14 bases between the two germline ends. Partial CDR3 DNA: TGTGCCAGCAGCGTTAGATTCATGCGCGAG. Residues: CASSVRFMRE. The CDR3 in its entirety is CASSVRFMREQYF.

As to this clone: Read sequence stops 3 residues before the CDR3 end, and the germline J gene provides the missing end. This chain connects TRBV6-2 or TRBV6-3 to TRBJ1-2, with 7 bases that match TRBD1. Germline CDR1 reads MNHEY; CDR2 reads SVGEGT. Germline trimming cut 0 bases from V and 4 bases from J; bases unmatched to any gene: 5. This CDR3 is 15 amino acids long. This CDR3 is CASSYSMTGSYGYTF. The sequenced CDR3 bases are TGTGCCAGCAGTTACTCGATGACAGGGAGCTATGGC.

With regard to this clone: Read sequence stops 3 residues before the CDR3 end, and the germline J gene provides the missing end. The chain couples TRBV18 to TRBJ2-7, with TRBD1 as a possible D gene (6 bases). The germline CDR1 and CDR2 sequences are KGHSH and LQKENI. With 3 bases removed from V and 1 base from J, the gap between germline ends came to 10 bases. This CDR3 contains 14 residues. The chain's CDR3 is CASSPRQESYEQYF. CDR3 DNA (partial): TGTGCCAGCTCACCGAGACAGGAATCCTACGAG.

Details on this clone: The CDR3 end lies 3 residues beyond the end of the read and is filled in from the germline J gene. V gene TRBV20-1 combines with J gene TRBJ2-6; D is uncertain. The V gene lost 6 bases and the J gene lost 3 bases, with 18 bases spanning the gap. Looked up from germline, CDR1 is DFQATT and CDR2 is SNEGSKA (reference sequence). The CDR3 runs to 16 residues. The covered CDR3 bases are TGCAGTGCCGCCCATGGCTCCTCCGTTGGGGCCAACGTC. It encodes CSAAHGSSVGANV. The complete CDR3 protein is CSAAHGSSVGANVLTF.

Points on this clone: With the read ending 3 residues before the CDR3 end, the germline J gene is used to fill in that end. The gene calls are TRBV20-1 and TRBJ2-3; no reliable D call. Deletions cut 7 bases from V and 5 bases from J, with 13 bases between. Per germline, CDR1 DFQATT and CDR2 SNEGSKA (reference sequence). CDR3 size: 12 residues. CDR3 DNA (partial): TGCAGTGTGACCCTAGGTGGAGATACG. Protein: CSVTLGGDT. The full CDR3 reads CSVTLGGDTQYF.

Regarding this clone: From the germline J gene comes the end of the CDR3, since the read stops 3 residues before it. The chain employs TRBV6-2 or TRBV6-3 and TRBJ2-1; no clear D gene. CDR3 length: 13 amino acids. The germline V and J ends were trimmed by 7 bases and 5 bases, with 12 bases remaining between them. CDR1 and CDR2 from the germline V gene are MNHEY and SVGEGT. CDR3 sequence reads: CASKRARNNEQFF. The part of the CDR3 DNA that was read is TGTGCCAGCAAAAGAGCTAGGAACAATGAG.

Concerning this clone itself: From the germline J gene comes the end of the CDR3, since the read stops 3 residues before it. J is TRBJ2-4 and V is TRBV25-1, with a tentative D call TRBD1 (5 bases). V was clipped by 0 bases and J by 6 bases, with 15 bases between them. CDR1 is MGHDK, CDR2 SYGVNS, per germline. There are 16 residues in the CDR3. CDR3 bases read: TGTGCCAGCAGTGAATATCACGCTGACAGACCAAACATT. Encoded protein: CASSEYHADRPNI. The full CDR3 reads CASSEYHADRPNIQYF.

For this clone: The read falls 3 residues short of the CDR3 end, and the missing part is taken from the germline J gene. The V and J genes are TRBV7-2 and TRBJ2-7, with D perhaps TRBD2 (7 bases). The CDR3 sequence is 15 residues long. V lost 5 bases and J lost 4, with 18 bases in between. The germline gives CDR1 SGHTA, CDR2 FQGNSA. CDR3 in amino acids: CASSLGGGAGYEQYF. The covered CDR3 bases are TGTGCCAGCAGCCTCGGTGGGGGGGCGGGGTACGAG.

In regard to this clone: The read gets to within 3 residues of the CDR3 end, and the germline J gene fills in the rest. The chain carries TRBV2 and TRBJ1-4; 8 positions agree with TRBD1. J gave up 8 bases and V 4 bases, and 6 bases lay outside the gene matches. The CDR3 loop spans 14 amino acids. Germline loops: CDR1 SNHLY, CDR2 FYNNEI. The part of the CDR3 DNA that was read is TGTGCCAGCAGTGGAAGCAGGGGGCTCGAAAAA. Protein product: CASSGSRGLEK. The entire CDR3 reads CASSGSRGLEKLFF. Full variable domain (remainder filled in from reference TRBV2 and TRBJ1-4): EPEVTQTPSHQVTQMGQEVILRCVPISNHLYFYWYRQILGQKVEFLVSFYNNEISEKSEIFDDQFSVERPDGSNFTLKIRSTKLEDSAMYFCASSGSRGLEKLFFGSGTQLSVL.

This clone is identified as large from frequency. The read halts 3 residues ahead of the CDR3 end, with the missing end drawn from the germline J gene. This chain joins TRBV28 and TRBJ2-5, with 8 bases aligning to TRBD1. V gave up 2 bases and J gave up 0 bases; unmatched junction bases: 11. Germline CDR1 and CDR2: MDHEN and SYDVKM. CDR3 length equals 18 residues. CDR3 bases read: TGTGCCAGCAGTTTAGAATATACAGGGGGGTCCTACCAAGAGACC. Its translation: CASSLEYTGGSYQET. The CDR3 in its entirety is CASSLEYTGGSYQETQYF. Using reference TRBV28 and TRBJ2-5 for the parts outside the CDR3, the full variable domain is DVKVTQSSRYLVKRTGEKVFLECVQDMDHENMFWYRQDPGLGLRLIYFSYDVKMKEKGDIPEGYSVSREKKERFSLILESASTNQTSMYLCASSLEYTGGSYQETQYFGPGTRLLVL.

Comment on this clone: The read finishes 3 residues shy of the CDR3 end, and the germline J gene is used to complete it. The V and J genes are TRBV30 and TRBJ1-6, with D perhaps TRBD1 (5 bases). The V end was cut by 1 base, the J end by 9 bases, with 13 bases between. CDR1 and CDR2 (germline): GTSNPN, SVGIG (reference sequence). The CDR3 consists of 14 residues. The CDR3 is CAWSAQGNGSPLHF. CDR3 DNA (partial): TGTGCCTGGAGTGCCCAGGGAAACGGTTCACCC.

As for this clone: The read comes to an end 3 residues before the CDR3 does, leaving the germline J gene to fill in the end. V and J are TRBV13 and TRBJ2-1; maybe TRBD1 (6 bases). The V end lost 5 bases, the J end lost 5 bases, and 13 bases lay between the germline ends. Germline V gene sequence: CDR1 PRHDT, CDR2 FYEKMQ (reference sequence). The CDR3 runs to 14 residues. The CDR3 loop is CASSSRDTNNEQFF. CDR3 bases read: TGTGCCAGCAGCAGCCGGGACACAAACAATGAG.

To note about this clone: The read is 3 residues too short to cover the CDR3 end, so that end is filled in from the germline J gene. This chain joins TRBV11-2 and TRBJ2-2; D is perhaps TRBD2 (6 bases). The CDR3 is 13 residues long. The V end was cut by 1 base, the J end by 8 bases, with 8 bases between. The germline gives CDR1 SGHAT, CDR2 FQNNGV. CDR3 sequence reads: CASSLGGTGELFF. The DNA read from the CDR3 is TGTGCCAGCAGCTTAGGTGGGACTGGGGAG.

Of note for this clone: The CDR3 goes on 3 residues after the read ends, and that part is filled in from the germline J gene. This chain connects TRBV11-2 to TRBJ2-5; D is perhaps TRBD2 (7 bases). The germline CDR1 and CDR2 sequences are SGHAT and FQNNGV. V was clipped by 1 base and J by 2 bases, with 11 bases between them. The CDR3 spans 15 residues. The CDR3 loop is CASSLGGGAQETQYF. The DNA read from the CDR3 is TGTGCCAGCAGCTTAGGAGGGGGGGCGCAAGAGACC.

As regards this clone: The read terminates 3 residues before the CDR3 end, so the remaining end is supplied by the germline J gene. The V gene is TRBV20-1, the J gene TRBJ2-3; the match to TRBD2 covers 10 bases. The CDR3 spans 15 residues. Germline V lookup: CDR1 DFQATT, CDR2 SNEGSKA (reference sequence). Trimming at V came to 0 bases and at J to 6 bases, leaving 6 bases not matched to a gene. This CDR3 reads CSARDFERGGDTQYF. The part of the CDR3 DNA that was read is TGCAGTGCTAGAGACTTCGAGCGGGGGGGCGATACG.

A note on this clone: Read sequence stops 3 residues before the CDR3 end, and the germline J gene provides the missing end. The V call is TRBV2, the J call TRBJ1-2; possible D gene TRBD1, 5 bases. V gave up 6 bases and J gave up 4 bases, with 9 bases separating them. The V gene's germline CDR1 is SNHLY and CDR2 FYNNEI. This CDR3 region has 12 residues. The CDR3 loop is CASRPGLYGYTF. Partial CDR3 DNA: TGTGCCAGCAGGCCAGGGCTCTATGGC.